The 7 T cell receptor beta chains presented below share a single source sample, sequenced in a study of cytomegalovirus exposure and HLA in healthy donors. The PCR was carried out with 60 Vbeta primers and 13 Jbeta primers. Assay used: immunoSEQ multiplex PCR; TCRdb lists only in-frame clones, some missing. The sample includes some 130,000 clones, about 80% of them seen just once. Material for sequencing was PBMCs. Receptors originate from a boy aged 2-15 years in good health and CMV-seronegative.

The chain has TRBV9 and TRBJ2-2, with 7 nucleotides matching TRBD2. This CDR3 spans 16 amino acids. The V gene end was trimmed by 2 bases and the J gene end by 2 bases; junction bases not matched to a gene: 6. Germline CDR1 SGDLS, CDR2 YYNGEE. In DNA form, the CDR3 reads TGTGCCAGCAGCGTCAGGGCGGGGGAAAACACCGGGGAGCTGTTTTTT. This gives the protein CASSVRAGENTGELFF.

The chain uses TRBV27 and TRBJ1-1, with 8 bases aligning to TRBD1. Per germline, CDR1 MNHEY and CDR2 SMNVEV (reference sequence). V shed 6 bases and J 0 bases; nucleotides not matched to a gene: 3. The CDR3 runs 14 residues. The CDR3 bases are TGTGCCAGCAGCCGGGGACAGGTGAACACTGAAGCTTTCTTT. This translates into CASSRGQVNTEAFF.

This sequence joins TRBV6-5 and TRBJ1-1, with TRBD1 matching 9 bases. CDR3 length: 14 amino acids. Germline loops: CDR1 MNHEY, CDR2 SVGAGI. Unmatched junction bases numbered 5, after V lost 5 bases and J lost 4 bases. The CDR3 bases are TGTGCCAGCAGTGAAACAGGGGGCGGCACTGAAGCTTTCTTT. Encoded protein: CASSETGGGTEAFF.

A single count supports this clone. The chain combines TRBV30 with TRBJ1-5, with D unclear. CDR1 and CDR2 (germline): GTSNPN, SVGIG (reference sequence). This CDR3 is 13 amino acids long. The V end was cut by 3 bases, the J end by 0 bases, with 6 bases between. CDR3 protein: CAWSRYSNQPQHF. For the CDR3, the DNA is TGTGCCTGGAGCCGGTATAGCAATCAGCCCCAGCATTTT.

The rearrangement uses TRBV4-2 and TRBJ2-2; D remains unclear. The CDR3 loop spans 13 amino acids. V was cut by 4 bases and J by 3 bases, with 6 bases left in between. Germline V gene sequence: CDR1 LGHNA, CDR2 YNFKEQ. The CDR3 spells CASSPLHTGELFF. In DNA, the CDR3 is TGTGCCAGCAGCCCCCTCCACACCGGGGAGCTGTTTTTT.

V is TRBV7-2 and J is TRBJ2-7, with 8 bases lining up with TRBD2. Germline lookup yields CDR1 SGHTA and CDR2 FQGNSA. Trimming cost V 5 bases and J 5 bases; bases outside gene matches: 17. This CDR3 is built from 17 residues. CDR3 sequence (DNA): TGTGCCAGCAGCCTACGGGGGGGAGGGTTTAACGGGGACGAGCAGTACTTC. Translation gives CASSLRGGGFNGDEQYF.

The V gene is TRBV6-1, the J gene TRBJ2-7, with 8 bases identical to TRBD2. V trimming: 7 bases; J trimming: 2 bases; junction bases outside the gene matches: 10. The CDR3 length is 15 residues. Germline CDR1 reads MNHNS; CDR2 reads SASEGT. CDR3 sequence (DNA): TGTGCCAGCACCTCCGGGAGGGCCGGGGCCTACGAGCAGTACGTC. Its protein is CASTSGRAGAYEQYV.